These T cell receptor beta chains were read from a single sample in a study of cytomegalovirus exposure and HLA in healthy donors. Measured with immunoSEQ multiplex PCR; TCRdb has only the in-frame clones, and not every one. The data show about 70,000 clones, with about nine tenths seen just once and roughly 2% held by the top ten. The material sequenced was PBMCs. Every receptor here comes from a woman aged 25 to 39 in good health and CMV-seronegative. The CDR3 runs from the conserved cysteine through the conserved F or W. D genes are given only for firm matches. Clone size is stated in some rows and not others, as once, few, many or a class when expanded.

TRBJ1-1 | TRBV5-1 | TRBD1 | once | TGCGCCAGCAGCTTGCGAGGGGGCGCGAACACTGAAGCTTTCTTT | CASSLRGGANTEAFF
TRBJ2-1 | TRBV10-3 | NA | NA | TGTGCCACCGGGGAGACAGGATCCAATGAGCAGTTCTTC | CATGETGSNEQFF
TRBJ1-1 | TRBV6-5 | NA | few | TGTGCCAGCAGTTACGAGCCTTATATGAACACTGAAGCTTTCTTT | CASSYEPYMNTEAFF
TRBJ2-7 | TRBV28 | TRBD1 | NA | TGTGCCAGCAGTTTACACAAGGCGCCTCGGGACAGGGCAGGCGAGCAGTACTTC | CASSLHKAPRDRAGEQYF
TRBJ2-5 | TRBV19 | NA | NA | TGTGCCAGTAGTACCCTCGTGGGACACGGGGCCCAGTACTTC | CASSTLVGHGAQYF
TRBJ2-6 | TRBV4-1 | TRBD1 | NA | TGCGCCAGCAGCCAAGATTACGTGGACAGGGCGAGGGGGTCTGGGGCCAACGTCCTGACTTTC | CASSQDYVDRARGSGANVLTF
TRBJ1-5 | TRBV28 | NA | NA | TGTGCCAGCAGTTTAAGACTTTCGAATCAGCCCCAGCATTTT | CASSLRLSNQPQHF
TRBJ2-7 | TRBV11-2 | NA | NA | TGTGCCAGCAGCTTAGTATTGACTCGCGGTACCTACGAGCAGTACTTC | CASSLVLTRGTYEQYF
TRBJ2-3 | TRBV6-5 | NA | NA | TGTGCCAGCAGCCTCCGAGGGCTGTTATCTACGCAGTATTTT | CASSLRGLLSTQYF
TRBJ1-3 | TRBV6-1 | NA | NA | TGTGCCAGCAGACCCCAGGGGAACTCTGGAAACACCATATATTTT | CASRPQGNSGNTIYF
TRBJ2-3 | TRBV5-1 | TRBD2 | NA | TGCGCCAGCAGTGGGCAGCGGGGTGGAGATACGCAGTATTTT | CASSGQRGGDTQYF
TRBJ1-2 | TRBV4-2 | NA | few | TGTGCCAGCAGTGGCGGGGGAGATGACTATGGCTACACCTTC | CASSGGGDDYGYTF
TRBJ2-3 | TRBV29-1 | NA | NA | TGCAGCGTTGAAAGTCAGGGCGCGCCGGGAGATACGCAGTATTTT | CSVESQGAPGDTQYF
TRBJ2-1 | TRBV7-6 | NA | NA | TGTGCCAGCAGCTTCCAGAATGAGCAGTTCTTC | CASSFQNEQFF
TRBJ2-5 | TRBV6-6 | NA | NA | TGTGCCAGCAGTTATTCAGGACAGTCTCAAGAGACCCAGTACTTC | CASSYSGQSQETQYF
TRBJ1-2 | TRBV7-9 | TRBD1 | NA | TGTGCCAGCAGCCGAGGACAGGGGGATATTCGGGGCTACACCTTC | CASSRGQGDIRGYTF
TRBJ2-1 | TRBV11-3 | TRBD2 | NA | TGTGCCAGCAGCTTAGCTAGCGGAGCGGACTACAATGAGCAGTTCTTC | CASSLASGADYNEQFF
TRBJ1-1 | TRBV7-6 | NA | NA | TGTGCCAGCAGCTTGGGACTATCGGACACTGAAGCTTTCTTT | CASSLGLSDTEAFF
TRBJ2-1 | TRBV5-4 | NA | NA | TGTGCCAGCAGCTTGGGGCAGGGACTCTCCTACAATGAGCAGTTCTTC | CASSLGQGLSYNEQFF
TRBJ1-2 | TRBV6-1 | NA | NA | TGTGCCAGCAGTGAACAGGGGCATGGCTACACCTTC | CASSEQGHGYTF
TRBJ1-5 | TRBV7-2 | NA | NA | TGTGCCAGCAGCCCAACAGGGTTGGGCAATCAGCCCCAGCATTTT | CASSPTGLGNQPQHF
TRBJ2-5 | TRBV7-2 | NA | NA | TGTGCCAGCAGCCTTAGTCTTCAAGAGACCCAGTACTTC | CASSLSLQETQYF
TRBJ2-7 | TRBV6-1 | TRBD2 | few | TGTGCCAGCAAAGGGACTAGCGGGAGAGAGTACTTC | CASKGTSGREYF
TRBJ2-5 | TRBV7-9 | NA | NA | TGTGCCAGCAGCTTAATGAGACAGCAAGAGACCCAGTACTTC | CASSLMRQQETQYF